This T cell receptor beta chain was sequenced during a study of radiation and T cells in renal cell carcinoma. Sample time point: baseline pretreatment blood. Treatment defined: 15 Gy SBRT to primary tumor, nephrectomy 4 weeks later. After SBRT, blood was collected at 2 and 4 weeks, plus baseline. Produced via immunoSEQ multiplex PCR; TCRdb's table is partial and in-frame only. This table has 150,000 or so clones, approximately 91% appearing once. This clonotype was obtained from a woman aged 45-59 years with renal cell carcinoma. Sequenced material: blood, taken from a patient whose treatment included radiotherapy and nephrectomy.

In nucleotides, the CDR3 is TGTGCCAGTAGTATCGGAGGGTTTGGCAATCAGCCCCAGCATTTT. This codes for CASSIGGFGNQPQHF. The chain combines TRBV19 with TRBJ1-5; no clear D gene. Germline lookup yields CDR1 LNHDA and CDR2 SQIVND (reference sequence). Between the trimmed V and J ends, which lost 3 bases and 2 bases, there was a span of 11 bases. The CDR3 consists of 15 residues.